What follows is one TCR beta chain and its context. Its specificity is unknown. Some clones are missing from TCRdb's copy, which holds only in-frame ones; the method was immunoSEQ multiplex PCR. The table records some 170,000 clones, more than 75% of them present only once. The data are from a study of cytomegalovirus exposure and HLA in healthy donors. The study, taken as a whole, reports: In vitro checks showed that a few CMV-associated chains really do target CMV antigens. Most TCRs appeared rarely, but some public TCRs recurred in many donors.

This sequence was found in a woman between 25 and 40 years old in good health and CMV-seronegative. The sequenced sample was PBMCs.

The CDR3 DNA follows: TGTGCCAGCAGCTTCCAGACAGGGGGCGCGTACACCATATATTTT. Amino acid sequence: CASSFQTGGAYTIYF. This sequence joins TRBV5-6 and TRBJ1-3; 10 bases align to TRBD1. CDR1 is SGHDT, CDR2 YYEEEE, per germline. The J segment lost 8 bases and the V segment lost 2 bases, leaving 7 bases of the junction unmatched. CDR3 length: 15 amino acids.